Listed here are 32 T cell receptor beta chains from one sample, sequenced in a study of CD8 T cells in ankylosing spondylitis. TCRdb passed the 5' RACE reads through MiXCR, listing each CDR3 protein once. The repertoire holds about 190,000 distinct CDR3 sequences, roughly 13% seen once, with more than 9.5% in the top ten. Sequenced: blood, either unsorted or a sorted T cell fraction (not recorded which). These receptor sequences come from a female donor with ankylosing spondylitis or in good health (not recorded which).

This clonotype was seen at least ten times. The chain links TRBV20-1 to TRBJ2-3; 12 bases align to TRBD2. This CDR3 has 14 residues. The germline V gene encodes CDR1 DFQATT and CDR2 SNEGSKA (reference sequence). The V segment lost 4 bases and the J segment 7 bases; nucleotides outside the gene matches: 6. The CDR3 DNA reads as TGCAGTGCTATGCTAACTAGCGGGAGGAATACGCAGTATTTT. The encoded protein is CSAMLTSGRNTQYF.

The chain employs TRBV7-2 and TRBJ2-7, with unresolved D. Per germline, CDR1 SGHTA and CDR2 FQGNSA. The V end lost 0 bases, the J end lost 6 bases, and 15 bases lay between the germline ends. The CDR3 runs to 15 residues. The chain's CDR3 is CASSLARPIPVEQYF. DNA of the CDR3: TGTGCCAGCAGCTTAGCCCGTCCAATTCCGGTCGAGCAGTACTTC.

There are a few counts of this clonotype. The rearrangement links TRBV27 to TRBJ2-2, with TRBD1 identical over 9 bases. The V segment lost 2 bases and the J segment 7 bases; nucleotides outside the gene matches: 5. CDR1 MNHEY and CDR2 SMNVEV come from the germline V gene (reference sequence). There are 15 residues in the CDR3. The CDR3 reads CASSLGTGFSGELFF. In DNA form, the CDR3 reads TGTGCCAGCAGTTTAGGGACAGGGTTCAGCGGGGAGCTGTTTTTT.

This clonotype was counted at least ten times. This chain joins TRBV6-2 or TRBV6-3 and TRBJ2-7, with TRBD1 identical over 8 bases. The germline gives CDR1 MNHEY, CDR2 SVGEGT. The CDR3 is 12 residues long. After removal of 7 bases from V and 3 bases from J, the junction contained 2 bases not matched to a gene. CDR3 in amino acids: CASIDRGYEQYF. In DNA, the CDR3 is TGTGCCAGCATAGACAGGGGCTACGAGCAGTACTTC.

Comment on this clonotype: This may be a read error, as it is one base from a much larger clone. The V call is TRBV5-1, the J call TRBJ2-3; a weak D match, TRBD2 (6 bases). From germline, CDR1 is SGHRS and CDR2 YFSETQ. The CDR3 is 15 residues long. This CDR3 is CAGSHEEGVTDTQYF. Written as DNA, the CDR3 is TGCGCCGGCAGCCACGAGGAGGGTGTCACAGATACGCAGTATTTT.

As for this clonotype: This may arise from a read error, as a much more abundant clone is one base away. V is TRBV7-2 and J is TRBJ1-1; D is ambiguous. Trimming pared 2 bases from V and 3 bases from J, leaving 13 bases between. The CDR3 covers 15 residues. The V gene's germline CDR1 is SGHTA and CDR2 FQGNSA. The CDR3 sequence: CASSLLGKAHTEAFF. The CDR3 DNA reads as TGTGCCAGCAGCTTATTGGGAAAGGCCCACACTGAAGCTTTCTTT.

This clonotype was recorded many times. V gene TRBV4-1 combines with J gene TRBJ1-2, with 7 bases that match TRBD1. This CDR3 spans 15 amino acids. V lost 3 bases, J lost 4 bases, and 8 bases stayed unmatched. Germline V gene data show CDR1 as MGHRA and CDR2 as YSYEKL. The CDR3, as DNA: TGCGCCAGCAGCCAGGGGGGACAGACCTTCTATGGCTACACCTTC. Encoded protein: CASSQGGQTFYGYTF.

This clonotype showed up many times. The V call is TRBV7-9, the J call TRBJ1-4; 7 nucleotides line up with TRBD1. With 2 bases clipped from V and 6 bases from J, the junction kept 21 bases outside the gene matches. The CDR3 length is 20 residues. Germline lookup yields CDR1 SEHNR and CDR2 FQNEAQ (reference sequence). The CDR3 reads CASSLPYPRSPGQFYEKLFF. CDR3 nucleotides: TGTGCCAGCAGCTTACCTTACCCGCGCTCCCCGGGACAGTTTTATGAAAAACTGTTTTTT.

This clonotype has at least ten counts. The V call is TRBV11-1, the J call TRBJ2-3, with 7 bases identical to TRBD2. CDR3 length: 18 residues. V lost 0 bases and J lost 0; bases outside the gene matches: 9. From germline, CDR1 is SGHAT and CDR2 FQDESV (reference sequence). The CDR3 DNA sequence: TGTGCCAGCAGCTTAGCTCTAGCGGCAGCCTCTAGCACAGATACGCAGTATTTT. Protein product: CASSLALAAASSTDTQYF.

This clonotype appeared many times. The chain couples TRBV24-1 to TRBJ1-1; no firm D call. Germline CDR1 is KGHDR and CDR2 is SFDVKD. V was trimmed by 12 bases and J by 2 bases, leaving 15 bases between them. CDR3 length: 13 amino acids. CDR3 coding DNA: TGTGCCGCCCGAGGTAGCGGCAACACTGAAGCTTTCTTT. It translates to CAARGSGNTEAFF.

A few counts support this clonotype. The V gene is TRBV30, the J gene TRBJ1-3; no clear D. Germline loops: CDR1 GTSNPN, CDR2 SVGIG (reference sequence). The V end lost 0 bases, the J end lost 4 bases, and 7 bases lay between the germline ends. The CDR3 spans 13 residues. CDR3 nucleotides: TGTGCCTGGAGTGTAACAACCGGAAACACCATATATTTT. Translation: CAWSVTTGNTIYF.

This clonotype was observed at least ten times. The chain employs TRBV7-9 and TRBJ2-7; D unresolved. Trimming took 0 bases from V and 2 from J, leaving 8 bases between them. Germline V CDR1 and CDR2: SEHNR, FQNEAQ (reference sequence). This CDR3 comprises 14 residues. The CDR3 region is CASSLAGPPYEQYF. CDR3 sequence (DNA): TGTGCCAGCAGCTTAGCGGGTCCCCCCTACGAGCAGTACTTC.

This clonotype showed up just a few times. The chain joins TRBV11-2 to TRBJ2-1, with a weak D call TRBD2 (6 bases). This CDR3 spans 16 amino acids. Trimming pared 1 base from V and 0 bases from J, leaving 10 bases between. CDR1 and CDR2 from the germline V gene are SGHAT and FQNNGV. In DNA, the CDR3 is TGTGCCAGCAGCTTAGCGGGGGTCAGCTCCTACAATGAGCAGTTCTTC. Translated, it gives CASSLAGVSSYNEQFF.

The chain has TRBV7-2 and TRBJ2-7; 10 nucleotides match TRBD1. With V trimmed by 3 bases and J by 5 bases, 13 bases remained unmatched. Per the germline V gene, CDR1 is SGHTA and CDR2 is FQGNSA. The CDR3 is 17 amino acids. CDR3: CASSLGTYRDRGHEQYF. The CDR3 region has the DNA TGTGCCAGCAGCTTGGGTACCTACCGGGACAGGGGTCACGAGCAGTACTTC. The whole variable domain, filled in from reference TRBV7-2 and TRBJ2-7, reads GAGVSQSPSNKVTEKGKDVELRCDPISGHTALYWYRQSLGQGLEFLIYFQGNSAPDKSGLPSDRFSAERTGGSVSTLTIQRTQQEDSAVYLCASSLGTYRDRGHEQYFGPGTRLTVT.

In regard to this clonotype: A much larger clone is a single base away; this may be a read error. V and J are TRBV9 and TRBJ2-7, with TRBD1 identical over 9 bases. There are 15 residues in the CDR3. After removal of 3 bases from V and 5 bases from J, the junction contained 9 bases not matched to a gene. Germline lookup yields CDR1 SGDLS and CDR2 YYNGEE. CDR3 amino acids: CASSGVGTGNNEQYF. Here the CDR3 DNA reads TGTGCCAGCAGCGGTGTCGGGACAGGGAACAACGAGCAGTACTTC. Variable domain in full (rest from reference TRBV9 and TRBJ2-7): DSGVTQTPKHLITATGQRVTLRCSPRSGDLSVYWYQQSLDQGLQFLIQYYNGEERAKGNILERFSAQQFPDLHSELNLSSLELGDSALYFCASSGVGTGNNEQYFGPGTRLTVT.

The chain recombines TRBV7-3 with TRBJ2-7; 12 bases match TRBD2. Germline V gene data show CDR1 as SGHTA and CDR2 as FQGTGA. V lost 5 bases, J lost 3 bases, and 5 bases stayed unmatched. The CDR3 has 15 amino acids. The CDR3 loop is CASSTTSGSFYEQYF. CDR3 DNA: TGTGCCAGCAGCACGACTAGCGGGAGTTTCTACGAGCAGTACTTC.

This clonotype was observed at least ten times. V and J are TRBV20-1 and TRBJ2-7; tentative D call: TRBD2 (5 bases). V was shortened by 3 bases and J by 0 bases, with 12 bases between the two germline ends. The CDR3 has 14 amino acids. The germline V gene has CDR1 DFQATT and CDR2 SNEGSKA (reference sequence). The CDR3 DNA follows: TGCAGTGCTAGCCGCGGGCGCCTCTCCTACGAGCAGTACTTC. This translates into CSASRGRLSYEQYF.

This clonotype was detected ten times or more. This chain links TRBV27 with TRBJ2-7, with a tentative D call TRBD2 (7 bases). The CDR3 has 15 residues. Trimming took 6 bases from V and 4 from J, leaving 19 bases between them. Per the germline V gene, CDR1 is MNHEY and CDR2 is SMNVEV (reference sequence). CDR3 region: CASRRGGTTIYEQYF. DNA for the CDR3: TGTGCCAGCAGGAGGGGGGGCACCACGATATACGAGCAGTACTTC.

This clonotype was detected a few times. The chain employs TRBV20-1 and TRBJ2-7; 11 bases are shared with TRBD2. The CDR3 has 16 amino acids. J gave up 1 base and V 6 bases, and 11 bases lay outside the gene matches. CDR1 is DFQATT, CDR2 SNEGSKA, per germline (reference sequence). CDR3 in amino acids: CSAYTPGLAASYEQYF. The CDR3 coding sequence is TGCAGTGCGTACACCCCGGGACTAGCGGCTTCCTACGAGCAGTACTTC.

This clonotype has more than one count but fewer than ten. The chain combines TRBV7-9 with TRBJ2-1, with unresolved D. CDR3 size: 13 residues. Germline V gives CDR1 SEHNR, CDR2 FQNEAQ (reference sequence). Trimming removed 0 bases at V and 10 bases at J, with 10 bases between. The CDR3 DNA is TGTGCCAGCAGCTTAGCGCTCTGGGGAGAGCAGTTCTTC. The encoded protein is CASSLALWGEQFF.

The sample holds a few counts of this clonotype. This chain uses TRBV11-2 with TRBJ2-2; 15 bases are shared with TRBD2. J gave up 6 bases and V 4 bases, and 12 bases lay outside the gene matches. This CDR3 region has 19 residues. Looked up from germline, CDR1 is SGHAT and CDR2 is FQNNGV. The CDR3 nucleotides read TGTGCCAGCAGCTCCTATGGGACTAGCGGGAGGAGGGGGGCCGGGGAGCTGTTTTTT. Translated, it gives CASSSYGTSGRRGAGELFF. Full variable domain (missing parts from reference TRBV11-2 and TRBJ2-2): EAGVAQSPRYKIIEKRQSVAFWCNPISGHATLYWYQQILGQGPKLLIQFQNNGVVDDSQLPKDRFSAERLKGVDSTLKIQPAKLEDSAVYLCASSSYGTSGRRGAGELFFGEGSRLTVL.

This clonotype came up many times. The chain carries TRBV20-1 and TRBJ1-2; 8 nucleotides line up with TRBD1. Per the germline V gene, CDR1 is DFQATT and CDR2 is SNEGSKA (reference sequence). Losses at the gene ends were 5 bases for V and 6 bases for J; bases not matched to a gene: 5. The CDR3 runs 12 residues. The CDR3 DNA reads as TGCAGTGCTGTGGACAGGGATGATGGCTACACCTTC. As protein: CSAVDRDDGYTF.

The rearrangement links TRBV20-1 to TRBJ2-1, with a possible D match to TRBD2 (6 bases). The germline CDR1 and CDR2 sequences are DFQATT and SNEGSKA (reference sequence). The CDR3 has 16 residues. The germline V and J ends were trimmed by 0 bases and 0 bases, with 12 bases remaining between them. CDR3 nucleotide sequence: TGCAGTGCTAGAGATTTCCGGGGGAGCTCCTACAATGAGCAGTTCTTC. This sequence encodes CSARDFRGSSYNEQFF.

In this sample, this clonotype turned up many times. The chain employs TRBV5-1 and TRBJ1-2; D might be TRBD1 (6 bases). V was pared by 5 bases and J by 0 bases, with 11 bases between. Looked up from germline, CDR1 is SGHRS and CDR2 is YFSETQ. The CDR3 has 14 residues. The CDR3 nucleotides read TGCGCCAGCAGACCCGGACAGCCTAACTATGGCTACACCTTC. It codes for CASRPGQPNYGYTF.

This clonotype appeared many times. The genes are TRBV7-2 and TRBJ2-7, with 7 bases fitting TRBD1. J gave up 0 bases and V 7 bases, and 9 bases lay outside the gene matches. Germline CDR1 is SGHTA and CDR2 is FQGNSA. The CDR3 is 15 residues long. Here the CDR3 DNA reads TGTGCCAGCACCTTCGGGGACAGAAGCTCCTACGAGCAGTACTTC. Its protein is CASTFGDRSSYEQYF. Full variable domain (missing parts from reference TRBV7-2 and TRBJ2-7): GAGVSQSPSNKVTEKGKDVELRCDPISGHTALYWYRQSLGQGLEFLIYFQGNSAPDKSGLPSDRFSAERTGGSVSTLTIQRTQQEDSAVYLCASTFGDRSSYEQYFGPGTRLTVT.

Concerning this clonotype: The junction departs from the called germline gene at one end, perhaps through a read error. This rearrangement joins TRBV19 to TRBJ1-1, with D unclear. CDR1 LNHDA and CDR2 SQIVND come from the germline V gene (reference sequence). This CDR3 comprises 12 residues. This CDR3 is CASSLEGMGAFF. The CDR3 coding sequence is TGTGCCAGTAGTTTAGAAGGGATGGGAGCTTTCTTT.

At least ten counts were recorded for this clonotype. This rearrangement joins TRBV6-4 to TRBJ2-3, with TRBD2 as a possible D gene (6 bases). From germline, CDR1 is MRHNA and CDR2 SNTAGT. The CDR3 is 14 amino acids. V was shortened by 4 bases and J by 0 bases, with 8 bases between the two germline ends. CDR3 nucleotides: TGTGCCAGCAGTGCGGCGGGGAGCACAGATACGCAGTATTTT. Its protein is CASSAAGSTDTQYF.

This clonotype has a count of ten or more. The J gene is TRBJ1-2, the V gene TRBV20-1, with D perhaps TRBD1 (5 bases). The CDR3 consists of 13 residues. The V gene lost 4 bases and the J gene lost 6 bases, with 15 bases spanning the gap. CDR1 and CDR2 from the germline V gene are DFQATT and SNEGSKA (reference sequence). The CDR3 loop is CSATPGPGDGYTF. The CDR3 DNA reads as TGCAGTGCTACTCCGGGACCCGGGGATGGCTACACCTTC.

This chain uses TRBV11-2 with TRBJ2-1, with D tentatively TRBD1 (6 bases). Germline assignment: CDR1 SGHAT and CDR2 FQNNGV. This CDR3 region has 15 residues. Trimming shortened V by 6 bases and J by 0 bases, and 12 bases separated the two germline ends. CDR3 nucleotides: TGTGCCAGCAGTTACAGGGAGAGCTCCTACAATGAGCAGTTCTTC. Protein: CASSYRESSYNEQFF.

This clonotype was recorded at least ten times. V and J are TRBV5-1 and TRBJ2-2; D possibly uses TRBD1 or TRBD2 (5 bases each). Germline V CDR1 and CDR2: SGHRS, YFSETQ. The CDR3 has 16 amino acids. Trimming removed 0 bases at V and 4 bases at J, with 13 bases between. The CDR3 bases are TGCGCCAGCAGCTTGGGGGACGCCGTTAGCACCGGGGAGCTGTTTTTT. Its translation: CASSLGDAVSTGELFF.

Worth noting for this clonotype: A much larger clone is a single base away; this may be a read error. The chain has TRBV5-4 and TRBJ1-5, with D unresolved. Germline V CDR1 and CDR2: SGHNT, YYREEE (reference sequence). The CDR3 consists of 15 residues. The CDR3 DNA is TGTGCCAGCACTACAGACCCGAATAGCAATCAGCCCAAGCATTTT. Translated, it gives CASTTDPNSNQPKHF.

A remark on this clonotype: A much larger clone is a single base away; this may be a read error. This chain uses TRBV29-1 with TRBJ2-7; 10 bases agree with TRBD1. The CDR3 contains 13 residues. Germline V gene sequence: CDR1 SQVTM, CDR2 ANQGSEA. V lost 4 bases, J lost 5 bases, and 5 bases stayed unmatched. CDR3 sequence (DNA): TGCAGCGTTGCGCGACAGGGGGCAAACGAGCAGTACTTC. It is translated as CSVARQGANEQYF.